This is a list of T cell receptor beta chains from one sample in a study of T cell changes during pregnancy in multiple sclerosis. Clones were sequenced by immunoSEQ multiplex PCR, and TCRdb holds only the in-frame ones, with some missing. The sample lists 85,000 to 130,000 clones, 85% to 95% occurring once. The specimen was peripheral blood, collected before pregnancy. Receptors were obtained from a female donor with multiple sclerosis, enrolled in a pregnancy study. CDR3s include the opening cysteine and the closing phenylalanine or tryptophan. The order of the fields is J gene, D gene, V gene, CDR3 length, clone size, CDR3 protein, CDR3 DNA. D genes are given only for firm matches. Not all rows give a size; the values are once, few, many and, for expanded clones, a class.

TRBJ2-5 | TRBD1 | TRBV29-1 | 12 | NA | CSEQGEGETQYF | TGCAGCGAGCAGGGGGAAGGCGAGACCCAGTACTTC
TRBJ2-5 | NA | TRBV7-9 | 16 | NA | CASSSTGRDNSETQYF | TGTGCCAGCAGCTCAACCGGCCGGGACAACAGTGAGACCCAGTACTTC
TRBJ2-5 | NA | TRBV7-9 | 15 | once | CASSLERDGQETQYF | TGTGCCAGCAGCTTAGAGAGGGATGGGCAAGAGACCCAGTACTTC
TRBJ1-4 | NA | TRBV15 | 16 | NA | CATSQGWVATNEKLFF | TGTGCCACCAGCCAGGGGTGGGTTGCAACTAATGAAAAACTGTTTTTT
TRBJ1-4 | TRBD1 | TRBV7-6 | 15 | NA | CASSANRGPNEKLFF | TGTGCCAGCAGCGCCAACAGGGGTCCGAATGAAAAACTGTTTTTT
TRBJ2-3 | TRBD1 | TRBV5-1 | 17 | few | CASSLARGQSSTDTQYF | TGCGCCAGCAGCTTGGCCCGGGGACAGTCTAGCACAGATACGCAGTATTTT
TRBJ2-5 | NA | TRBV5-1 | 14 | NA | CASSLGGTQETQYF | TGCGCCAGCAGCTTAGGAGGGACCCAAGAGACCCAGTACTTC
TRBJ2-2 | TRBD2 | TRBV4-1 | 17 | NA | CASSHPLREGYTGELFF | TGCGCCAGCAGCCACCCTTTACGGGAGGGATACACCGGGGAGCTGTTTTTT
TRBJ1-3 | NA | TRBV19 | 17 | NA | CASMMAGTVPSGNTIYF | TGTGCCAGTATGATGGCGGGGACGGTACCCTCTGGAAACACCATATATTTT
TRBJ2-7 | TRBD2 | TRBV27 | 16 | NA | CASSLFGLAGAYEQYF | TGTGCCAGCAGTTTATTTGGACTAGCGGGTGCCTACGAGCAGTACTTC
TRBJ2-1 | NA | TRBV30 | 11 | NA | CAWGGYNEQFF | TGTGCCTGGGGAGGCTACAATGAGCAGTTCTTC
TRBJ1-4 | TRBD1 | TRBV9 | 15 | once | CASSGTGGTNEKLFF | TGTGCCAGCAGCGGTACAGGGGGGACTAATGAAAAACTGTTTTTT
TRBJ1-5 | NA | TRBV6-1 | 16 | NA | CASSEALWRGNQPQHF | TGTGCCAGCAGTGAAGCGTTGTGGCGGGGCAATCAGCCCCAGCATTTT
TRBJ2-5 | NA | TRBV29-1 | 16 | NA | CSVVWWPGGGQETQYF | TGCAGCGTTGTCTGGTGGCCGGGGGGCGGCCAAGAGACCCAGTACTTC
TRBJ2-1 | NA | TRBV12-2 | 14 | NA | CATPADDSYNEQFF | TGTGCAACACCAGCGGACGACTCCTACAATGAGCAGTTCTTC
TRBJ2-1 | NA | TRBV7-9 | 13 | NA | CASSLGQRNEQFF | TGTGCCAGCAGCTTAGGGCAGAGGAATGAGCAGTTCTTC
TRBJ1-3 | TRBD1 | TRBV19 | 16 | few | CASSVDREGSGNTIYF | TGTGCCAGTAGTGTCGACAGGGAAGGCTCTGGAAACACCATATATTTT
TRBJ1-1 | NA | TRBV2 | 14 | once | CAGRPNQGNTEAFF | TGTGCCGGACGTCCGAATCAGGGAAACACTGAAGCTTTCTTT
TRBJ2-7 | TRBD1 | TRBV18 | 13 | NA | CASSLDRDYEQYF | TGTGCCAGCTCACTGGACAGGGACTACGAGCAGTACTTC
TRBJ1-1 | TRBD1 | TRBV5-1 | 14 | NA | CASSLTGGNTEAFF | TGCGCCAGCAGCTTAACAGGGGGGAACACTGAAGCTTTCTTT
TRBJ2-1 | NA | TRBV28 | 19 | NA | CASRYRRIRASLGHNEQFF | TGTGCCAGCCGCTACAGAAGAATTCGTGCATCACTGGGCCACAATGAGCAGTTCTTC
TRBJ2-7 | NA | TRBV5-6 | 15 | few | CASSSGKGVPYEQYF | TGTGCCAGCAGCTCCGGGAAGGGGGTCCCCTACGAGCAGTACTTC
TRBJ2-1 | NA | TRBV5-1 | 15 | NA | CASSLAPSSYNEQFF | TGCGCCAGCAGCTTGGCTCCCTCCTCCTACAATGAGCAGTTCTTC
TRBJ2-5 | TRBD1 | TRBV6-5 | 16 | NA | CASSYLTGVGQETQYF | TGTGCCAGCAGTTACCTGACAGGGGTAGGCCAAGAGACCCAGTACTTC
TRBJ1-2 | NA | TRBV9 | 12 | NA | CASSSRTHGYTF | TGTGCCAGCAGCTCTCGGACTCATGGCTACACCTTC
TRBJ2-5 | TRBD2 | TRBV10-3 | 15 | NA | CAIIGLAGPQETQYF | TGTGCCATCATTGGACTAGCGGGTCCTCAAGAGACCCAGTACTTC
TRBJ1-5 | NA | TRBV19 | 16 | NA | CASSMMQSWGDQPQHF | TGTGCCAGTAGTATGATGCAGAGCTGGGGAGATCAGCCCCAGCATTTT
TRBJ2-5 | NA | TRBV18 | 15 | once | CASSPPTGRGETQYF | TGTGCCAGCTCACCACCGACGGGGAGAGGGGAGACCCAGTACTTC
TRBJ1-2 | NA | TRBV28 | 14 | NA | CASSFAGDVYGYTF | TGTGCCAGCAGTTTTGCAGGGGATGTCTATGGCTACACCTTC
TRBJ2-7 | NA | TRBV6-5 | 11 | NA | CASRTGGEQYF | TGTGCCAGCAGGACAGGTGGCGAGCAGTACTTC
TRBJ2-5 | NA | TRBV7-9 | 16 | once | CASSPPGRRGQETQYF | TGTGCCAGCAGCCCCCCAGGGCGGAGAGGCCAAGAGACCCAGTACTTC
TRBJ2-5 | TRBD1 | TRBV7-9 | 15 | NA | CASSRGQEIQETQYF | TGTGCCAGCAGCCGTGGACAGGAAATACAAGAGACCCAGTACTTC
TRBJ2-4 | TRBD1 | TRBV4-1 | 13 | NA | CASQGVAKNIQYF | TGCGCCAGCCAGGGGGTAGCCAAAAACATTCAGTACTTC
TRBJ1-3 | NA | TRBV30 | 15 | NA | CAWSVPQVSGNTIYF | TGTGCCTGGAGTGTACCCCAGGTTTCGGGAAACACCATATATTTT
TRBJ2-1 | NA | TRBV5-1 | 15 | NA | CASSQSGSSYNEQFF | TGCGCCAGCAGCCAGAGCGGTAGCTCCTACAATGAGCAGTTCTTC
TRBJ2-6 | NA | TRBV9 | 16 | NA | CASSPFSGSGANVLTF | TGTGCCAGCAGCCCTTTTTCGGGTTCCGGGGCCAACGTCCTGACTTTC
TRBJ1-3 | NA | TRBV30 | 12 | NA | CAGSGSGNTIYF | TGTGCCGGCTCGGGGTCTGGAAACACCATATATTTT
TRBJ2-1 | NA | TRBV5-6 | 15 | once | CASSLVATRLREQFF | TGTGCCAGCAGCTTGGTGGCGACACGACTACGAGAGCAGTTCTTC
TRBJ2-2 | TRBD1 | TRBV2 | 19 | NA | CASSGSLMPGQGNFGELFF | TGTGCCAGCAGTGGTAGTTTGATGCCGGGACAGGGGAATTTTGGGGAGCTGTTTTTT
TRBJ1-2 | NA | TRBV7-9 | 14 | NA | CASSLEGLGYGYTF | TGTGCCAGCAGCTTAGAGGGGCTGGGCTATGGCTACACCTTC
TRBJ1-3 | TRBD1 | TRBV7-9 | 16 | once | CASSTRQGLTGNTIYF | TGTGCCAGCAGCACGCGACAGGGTCTGACGGGAAACACCATATATTTT
TRBJ1-1 | NA | TRBV15 | 13 | NA | CATSTGMNTEAFF | TGTGCCACCTCCACAGGCATGAACACTGAAGCTTTCTTT
TRBJ1-4 | TRBD1 | TRBV28 | 16 | NA | CASSHGQGTTNEKLFF | TGTGCCAGCAGTCACGGACAGGGCACAACTAATGAAAAACTGTTTTTT
TRBJ2-1 | TRBD2 | TRBV11-3 | 14 | NA | CASSLAGGGNEQFF | TGTGCCAGCAGCTTAGCGGGAGGGGGGAATGAGCAGTTCTTC
TRBJ2-1 | TRBD1 | TRBV6-1 | 14 | NA | CATSGQADYNEQFF | TGTGCCACCTCCGGACAGGCGGACTACAATGAGCAGTTCTTC
TRBJ2-1 | TRBD1 | TRBV19 | 12 | NA | CASTTGYNEQFF | TGTGCCAGCACGACAGGGTACAATGAGCAGTTCTTC
TRBJ1-3 | NA | TRBV5-4 | 15 | NA | CASSRREGAGNTIYF | TGTGCCAGCAGCCGGAGGGAGGGGGCTGGAAACACCATATATTTT